This T cell receptor beta chain was sequenced in a study of early T cells in non-severe SARS-CoV-2 infection. This clonotype was seen a handful of times. This CDR3 contains 15 residues. Trimming cost V 7 bases and J 2 bases; bases outside gene matches: 8. Individual cDNA molecules received unique molecular identifiers during library preparation. TCRdb reanalysed the 5' RACE reads using MiXCR and keeps one entry per CDR3 protein. The sample includes about 30,000 distinct CDR3 sequences, more than 4.5% of them seen just once. The chain couples TRBV12-3 or TRBV12-4 to TRBJ1-5; 7 bases fit TRBD1. The TCR comes from an adult who was a healthcare worker with PCR-confirmed SARS-CoV-2 infection or an uninfected control (not recorded which). Sequencing used whole blood. This chain's CDR3 is CASTSSGTGNQPQHF. The DNA for the CDR3 is TGTGCCAGCACCTCCTCCGGGACAGGCAATCAGCCCCAGCATTTT.